These 11 T cell receptor beta chains originate from one sample sequenced in a study of T-cell reconstitution after alpha-beta-depleted transplantation in children. Molecular barcoding with unique molecular identifiers was used for the TCRbeta library. TCRdb processed the PCR reads anew with MiXCR; each CDR3 protein has one entry. The sample comprises about 540,000 distinct CDR3 sequences, about 16% of which are singletons, and more than 2.5% rests with the top ten. The source material was PBMCs from the stem cell graft donor, sampled from the stem cell graft. These receptors came from a human donor who donated a stem cell graft to a child with acute lymphoblastic leukemia.

The V gene is TRBV9, the J gene TRBJ2-1, with 10 bases fitting TRBD1. The germline V gene has CDR1 SGDLS and CDR2 YYNGEE. Trimming removed 3 bases from V and 4 bases from J; junction bases left unmatched: 7. The CDR3 consists of 16 residues. CDR3 in amino acids: CASSARTGGDYNEQFF. CDR3 in DNA: TGTGCCAGCAGCGCACGGACAGGGGGTGATTACAATGAGCAGTTCTTC.

This clonotype was counted between two and nine times. The CDR3 sequence is CASTPLYGDRGNPNYGYTF. The CDR3 nucleotides read TGTGCCAGCACCCCCCTTTATGGGGACAGGGGTAACCCTAACTATGGCTACACCTTC. V is TRBV12-3 or TRBV12-4 and J is TRBJ1-2; 10 bases fit TRBD1. CDR3 size: 19 residues. V trimming: 7 bases; J trimming: 0 bases; junction bases outside the gene matches: 17.

This clonotype was observed a few times. J is TRBJ2-1 and V is TRBV2, with a possible D match to TRBD2 (6 bases). The CDR3 spans 18 residues. Per germline, CDR1 SNHLY and CDR2 FYNNEI. The V end lost 2 bases, the J end lost 7 bases, and 24 bases lay between the germline ends. CDR3 in amino acids: CASSESPPWTGERNEQFF. CDR3 in DNA: TGTGCCAGCAGTGAAAGCCCGCCTTGGACGGGGGAAAGGAATGAGCAGTTCTTC.

The chain combines TRBV4-1 with TRBJ2-1; unclear D gene. Trimming shortened V by 1 base and J by 10 bases, and 11 bases separated the two germline ends. Germline V lookup: CDR1 MGHRA, CDR2 YSYEKL. CDR3 size: 13 residues. Written as DNA, the CDR3 is TGCGCCAGCAGCCAAGCTAAGGGCCTAGAGCAGTTCTTC. It encodes CASSQAKGLEQFF.

This chain links TRBV10-3 with TRBJ2-1; weak D call: TRBD2 (6 bases). Per germline, CDR1 ENHRY and CDR2 SYGVKD. V was clipped by 9 bases and J by 9 bases, with 21 bases between them. The CDR3 runs 14 residues. CDR3 in DNA: TGTGCCATTAAGGGACTGTTCGACTCTACTGAGCAGTTCTTC. Its translation is CAIKGLFDSTEQFF.

This chain connects TRBV7-8 to TRBJ1-5, with D hard to call. The CDR3 is made up of 13 amino acids. V was shortened by 3 bases and J by 7 bases, with 10 bases between the two germline ends. The germline V gene encodes CDR1 SGHVS and CDR2 FQNEAQ. The CDR3, as DNA: TGTGCCAGCAGCTTCACCCCCGGCCAGCCCCAGCATTTT. This sequence encodes CASSFTPGQPQHF.

A word on this clonotype: Mismatch with germline at one junction end may stem from a read error. The chain links TRBV27 to TRBJ2-5; D is uncertain. This CDR3 comprises 15 residues. The germline V gene has CDR1 MNHEY and CDR2 SMNVEV (reference sequence). CDR3 DNA: TGTGCCAGCAGTTTATCTCCGGCGTACCAAGAGACCCAGTACTTT. Protein product: CASSLSPAYQETQYF.

A few counts support this clonotype. The V call is TRBV3-1, the J call TRBJ2-6; D might be TRBD2 (7 bases). Germline lookup yields CDR1 LGHDT and CDR2 YNNKEL (reference sequence). Deletions cut 0 bases from V and 0 bases from J, with 15 bases between. The CDR3 contains 19 residues. The DNA of the CDR3 is TGTGCCAGCAGCCAAGATATGGCGGGGGCCTTCTCTGGGGCCAACGTCCTGACTTTC. Translating it yields CASSQDMAGAFSGANVLTF.

The chain links TRBV5-6 to TRBJ2-4; D remains ambiguous. Per the germline V gene, CDR1 is SGHDT and CDR2 is YYEEEE. This CDR3 has 15 amino acids. The V end was cut by 0 bases, the J end by 0 bases, with 7 bases between. The CDR3 bases are TGTGCCAGCAGCTTGGGGACGGTAGCCAAAAACATTCAGTACTTC. It translates to CASSLGTVAKNIQYF.

The chain combines TRBV7-8 with TRBJ1-3; perhaps TRBD1 as D (5 bases). V dropped 5 bases and J dropped 0 bases, with 17 bases sitting between them. Germline loops: CDR1 SGHVS, CDR2 FQNEAQ. The CDR3 consists of 17 residues. The CDR3 is CASSPIRRGGSGNTIYF. CDR3 coding DNA: TGTGCCAGCAGCCCCATCCGAAGGGGAGGCTCTGGAAACACCATATATTTT.

Comment on this clonotype: The conserved phenylalanine or tryptophan normally closing the CDR3 is absent here, so this likely arose from a read error. The chain employs TRBV6-1 and TRBJ1-1; D not certain. Germline values: CDR1 MNHNS, CDR2 SASEGT. The CDR3 has 17 residues. V was clipped by 7 bases and J by 3 bases, with 24 bases between them. CDR3 sequence: CASTRGAVRPGDTEAFS. The CDR3 DNA sequence: TGTGCCAGCACCCGAGGAGCAGTCAGACCTGGGGACACTGAAGCTTTCTCT.